One sample yielded the 23 T cell receptor beta chains listed below, sequenced in a study of memory CD4+ T cells and cytomegalovirus serostatus. TCRdb's table, derived via immunoSEQ multiplex PCR, lists solely in-frame clones and lacks some. Found here are 65,000 to 95,000 clones, approximately 80% of them singletons; the top ten hold nearly 0.8%. Single viable CD3+CD4+CD8-CD45RO+ cells were sorted as the memory CD4+ T cells. Input material: memory CD4+ T cells from blood. All receptors come from an adult in good health and CMV-seronegative.

The chain recombines TRBV16 with TRBJ1-4, with 7 positions matching TRBD1. This CDR3 is built from 16 residues. V lost 2 bases to trimming and J lost 5 bases; unmatched junction nucleotides: 8. Per the germline V gene, CDR1 is KGHSY and CDR2 is FQNENV. The chain's CDR3 is CASSQLSTGINEKLFF. The CDR3 DNA sequence: TGTGCCAGCAGCCAACTATCGACAGGGATAAATGAAAAACTGTTTTTT.

The chain combines TRBV7-3 with TRBJ2-5; D is possibly TRBD2 (6 bases). The V gene lost 5 bases and the J gene lost 1 base, with 8 bases spanning the gap. Germline CDR1 is SGHTA and CDR2 is FQGTGA. The CDR3 consists of 13 residues. Written as DNA, the CDR3 is TGTGCCAGCAGCCAGCGGGTCCAAGAGACCCAGTACTTC. It encodes CASSQRVQETQYF.

V gene TRBV19 combines with J gene TRBJ1-2; 8 bases line up with TRBD1. The CDR3 consists of 15 residues. Trimming at V came to 7 bases and at J to 4 bases, leaving 11 bases not matched to a gene. The germline gives CDR1 LNHDA, CDR2 SQIVND (reference sequence). This CDR3 reads CASTLQGQGGYGYTF. The CDR3 DNA reads TGTGCCAGTACCCTTCAAGGACAGGGAGGCTATGGCTACACCTTC.

The V and J genes are TRBV7-9 and TRBJ2-5; D gene uncertain. Trimming removed 3 bases at V and 5 bases at J, with 4 bases between. CDR1 is SEHNR and CDR2 is FQNEAQ in the germline V gene (reference sequence). This CDR3 has 11 residues. CDR3 DNA sequence: TGTGCCAGCAGCTTGTTCGAGACCCAGTACTTC. The encoded protein is CASSLFETQYF.

A few counts support this clone. The chain carries TRBV7-2 and TRBJ2-4; D unclear. Trimming left V 3 bases short and J 6 bases short, with 9 bases between. Germline V gene data show CDR1 as SGHTA and CDR2 as FQGNSA. CDR3 length equals 13 residues. The CDR3 sequence is CASSFSGGNIQYF. The CDR3 DNA follows: TGTGCCAGCAGCTTTAGTGGTGGAAACATTCAGTACTTC.

V gene TRBV27 combines with J gene TRBJ2-2; TRBD2 aligns across 12 bases. Germline-derived CDR1 and CDR2 are MNHEY and SMNVEV (reference sequence). V shed 6 bases and J 5 bases; nucleotides not matched to a gene: 7. The CDR3 totals 16 residues. CDR3 protein: CASRSSGGAGTGELFF. In nucleotides, the CDR3 is TGTGCCAGCAGGTCTAGCGGGGGGGCTGGGACCGGGGAGCTGTTTTTT.

This sequence joins TRBV13 and TRBJ1-1, with D possibly matching TRBD1 (6 bases). This CDR3 contains 14 residues. Trimming shortened V by 2 bases and J by 2 bases, and 9 bases separated the two germline ends. Germline V gives CDR1 PRHDT, CDR2 FYEKMQ (reference sequence). In DNA form, the CDR3 reads TGTGCCAGCAGCTTACGAGGGACAAACACTGAAGCTTTCTTT. It translates to CASSLRGTNTEAFF. The whole variable domain, filled in from reference TRBV13 and TRBJ1-1, reads AAGVIQSPRHLIKEKRETATLKCYPIPRHDTVYWYQQGPGQDPQFLISFYEKMQSDKGSIPDRFSAQQFSDYHSELNMSSLELGDSALYFCASSLRGTNTEAFFGQGTRLTVV.

The V gene is TRBV7-8, the J gene TRBJ1-6, with D perhaps matching TRBD1 (5 bases). Trimming left V 6 bases short and J 5 bases short, with 11 bases between. CDR3 size: 14 residues. The V gene's germline CDR1 is SGHVS and CDR2 FQNEAQ. CDR3 sequence: CASRSRGDNSPLHF. The DNA of the CDR3 is TGTGCCAGCAGGTCCCGGGGGGATAATTCACCCCTCCACTTT.

V and J are TRBV5-6 and TRBJ1-2; D ambiguous. The germline V gene has CDR1 SGHDT and CDR2 YYEEEE. The CDR3 contains 16 residues. With 1 base removed from V and 0 bases from J, the gap between germline ends came to 13 bases. The CDR3 bases are TGTGCCAGCAGCTTGAGGTCTAGAGGAGCTAACTATGGCTACACCTTC. Residues: CASSLRSRGANYGYTF.

CDR3 sequence: CASSSRTSGFSTDTQYF. The CDR3 DNA is TGTGCCAGCAGTTCCCGCACTAGCGGGTTTAGCACAGATACGCAGTATTTT. This sequence joins TRBV28 and TRBJ2-3; TRBD2 agrees at 9 bases. CDR1 and CDR2 (germline): MDHEN, SYDVKM. Germline trimming cut 4 bases from V and 0 bases from J; bases unmatched to any gene: 8. The CDR3 is 17 amino acids.

The chain links TRBV7-9 to TRBJ2-1; tentatively, D is TRBD1 or TRBD2 (5 bases each). This CDR3 is 14 amino acids long. CDR1 is SEHNR, CDR2 FQNEAQ, per germline (reference sequence). The ends were cut back, 4 bases at V and 2 bases at J, with 9 bases in the middle. CDR3 loop: CASSSTGPYNEQFF. DNA of the CDR3: TGTGCCAGCAGCTCTACGGGGCCCTACAATGAGCAGTTCTTC.

This CDR3 reads CASSPGTGVNTEAFF. As DNA, the CDR3 is TGTGCCAGCAGCCCCGGGACAGGGGTTAACACTGAAGCTTTCTTT. The rearrangement links TRBV5-6 to TRBJ1-1, with TRBD1 identical over 10 bases. Looked up from germline, CDR1 is SGHDT and CDR2 is YYEEEE. The CDR3 has 15 residues. J was trimmed by 2 bases and V by 4 bases; bases with no gene match: 5.

The chain is built from TRBV29-1 and TRBJ1-5; 8 bases are a match to TRBD1. Germline trimming cut 6 bases from V and 1 base from J; bases unmatched to any gene: 8. Germline values: CDR1 SQVTM, CDR2 ANQGSEA. This CDR3 region has 15 residues. CDR3 DNA sequence: TGCAGCGTCCGGACAGGGAGTAACAGCAATCAGCCCCAGCATTTT. Protein sequence: CSVRTGSNSNQPQHF. Full variable domain (remainder filled in from reference TRBV29-1 and TRBJ1-5): SAVISQKPSRDICQRGTSLTIQCQVDSQVTMMFWYRQQPGQSLTLIATANQGSEATYESGFVIDKFPISRPNLTFSTLTVSNMSPEDSSIYLCSVRTGSNSNQPQHFGDGTRLSIL.

V usage is TRBV19 and J usage is TRBJ1-1; D is unresolved. V was pared by 8 bases and J by 1 base, with 20 bases between. The CDR3 covers 16 residues. CDR1 LNHDA and CDR2 SQIVND come from the germline V gene (reference sequence). CDR3 protein: CASSDIIPTGNTEAFF. The CDR3, as DNA: TGTGCCAGTTCAGACATAATTCCGACGGGGAACACTGAAGCTTTCTTT.

The V gene is TRBV7-2, the J gene TRBJ1-1, with TRBD1 matching 10 bases. V lost 5 bases to trimming and J lost 3 bases; unmatched junction nucleotides: 3. CDR1 SGHTA and CDR2 FQGNSA come from the germline V gene. This CDR3 region has 14 residues. CDR3 sequence: CASSQGQGYTEAFF. The CDR3 DNA reads TGTGCCAGCAGCCAGGGACAGGGGTACACTGAAGCTTTCTTT.

This chain connects TRBV7-6 to TRBJ1-1; D uncertain. This CDR3 is built from 13 residues. The germline CDR1 and CDR2 sequences are SGHVS and FNYEAQ. Trimming shortened V by 5 bases and J by 5 bases, and 12 bases separated the two germline ends. CDR3 coding DNA: TGTGCCAGCAGCCCAGCCGTGAGAACTGAAGCTTTCTTT. It codes for CASSPAVRTEAFF.

The chain employs TRBV6-5 and TRBJ1-3, with D possibly being TRBD1 (6 bases). The germline V gene encodes CDR1 MNHEY and CDR2 SVGAGI. V gave up 8 bases and J gave up 0 bases, with 14 bases separating them. The CDR3 loop spans 15 amino acids. The DNA of the CDR3 is TGTGCCAGCGGAGTGACAGGATTCTCTGGAAACACCATATATTTT. It yields the protein CASGVTGFSGNTIYF.

V is TRBV9 and J is TRBJ2-1; a possible D gene is TRBD2 (7 bases). Germline lookup yields CDR1 SGDLS and CDR2 YYNGEE. The CDR3 contains 15 residues. Trimming stripped 2 bases from V and 5 bases from J, with 14 bases between. The CDR3 DNA sequence: TGTGCCAGCAGCGTTTGGGGGGGCCGAGACAATGAGCAGTTCTTC. It encodes CASSVWGGRDNEQFF.

The gene calls are TRBV29-1 and TRBJ1-1, with D possibly TRBD1 on 6 matching bases. The CDR3 contains 13 residues. The germline V and J ends were trimmed by 1 base and 4 bases, with 10 bases remaining between them. Germline V gene data show CDR1 as SQVTM and CDR2 as ANQGSEA. CDR3 sequence: CSVEAGGGTEAFF. The CDR3 nucleotides read TGCAGCGTTGAAGCGGGGGGCGGCACTGAAGCTTTCTTT.

The chain couples TRBV7-3 to TRBJ2-6; no definite D call. The CDR3 extends over 17 amino acids. Germline values: CDR1 SGHTA, CDR2 FQGTGA. Trimming removed 5 bases at V and 1 base at J, with 15 bases between. The CDR3 reads CASSRTYRFSGANVLTF. DNA of the CDR3: TGTGCCAGCAGCCGAACCTATCGGTTTTCTGGGGCCAACGTCCTGACTTTC.

This clone occurred a few times. This chain links TRBV18 with TRBJ1-2; possibly TRBD1 for D (6 bases). Trimming left V 3 bases short and J 3 bases short, with 14 bases between. Germline V gene lookup returns CDR1 KGHSH and CDR2 LQKENI. CDR3 length: 15 amino acids. This CDR3 reads CASSPTTRGDYGYTF. CDR3 coding DNA: TGTGCCAGCTCACCGACGACGAGGGGGGACTATGGCTACACCTTC.

This chain connects TRBV6-6 to TRBJ1-1; D is undetermined. Looked up from germline, CDR1 is MNHNY and CDR2 is SVGAGI (reference sequence). This CDR3 region has 14 residues. V was clipped by 6 bases and J by 6 bases, with 17 bases between them. CDR3 residues: CASSSTVGSPEAFF. The CDR3 DNA sequence: TGTGCCAGCAGCTCCACCGTTGGCAGCCCTGAAGCTTTCTTT.

The V and J genes are TRBV5-1 and TRBJ2-3; 11 nucleotides line up with TRBD1. The germline V gene has CDR1 SGHRS and CDR2 YFSETQ. The J segment lost 7 bases and the V segment lost 5 bases, leaving 9 bases of the junction unmatched. This CDR3 region has 15 residues. As DNA, the CDR3 is TGCGCCAGCAGTCCTCGGACAGGGGGCTTATATACGCAGTATTTT. It translates to CASSPRTGGLYTQYF. Filled out from reference TRBV5-1 and TRBJ2-3, the complete variable domain reads KAGVTQTPRYLIKTRGQQVTLSCSPISGHRSVSWYQQTPGQGLQFLFEYFSETQRNKGNFPGRFSGRQFSNSRSEMNVSTLELGDSALYLCASSPRTGGLYTQYFGPGTRLTVL.